The entry that follows covers one TCR beta chain sequence. This sample is part of a study of beta chain features in type 1 diabetes. Study overall: Cell yields, gender and age were comparable in patients and healthy donors.

Of the isolated RNA, all was reverse transcribed, and so the sequenced material was expressed TCRB transcripts. Method: immunoSEQ multiplex PCR; TCRdb's copy keeps in-frame clones and lacks some. The table lists roughly 240,000 clones, 13% to 15% of them singletons, with about 0.027% in the top ten. Germline CDR1 reads SGHAT; CDR2 reads FQDESV (reference sequence). The CDR3 is made up of 16 amino acids. V shed 6 bases and J shed 1 base, with 17 bases lying between them. The sequencing input was naive CD4+ T cells from blood. This chain links TRBV11-1 with TRBJ2-3, with unresolved D. The source is a woman aged 40 to 50 in good health. The CDR3 DNA sequence: TGTGCCAGCAGGACAAGGTCAGGCCTTTGCACAGATACGCAGTATTTT. As protein: CASRTRSGLCTDTQYF. The whole variable domain, filled in from reference TRBV11-1 and TRBJ2-3, reads EAEVAQSPRYKITEKSQAVAFWCDPISGHATLYWYRQILGQGPELLVQFQDESVVDDSQLPKDRFSAERLKGVDSTLKIQPAELGDSAMYLCASRTRSGLCTDTQYFGPGTRLTVL.